This TCR beta chain was captured in a study of T cells in Graves' hyperthyroidism and ophthalmopathy. Looking at the study overall: At the time of initial diagnosis and before any treatment, peripheral blood was collected.

TCR beta CDR3 regions were amplified from RNA transcripts. The HTBI primer set was used in a first-round RT-PCR of the TCR CDR3. TCRdb recomputed calls from the multiplex PCR reads with MiXCR, one row per CDR3 protein. The sample records 380,000 or so distinct CDR3 sequences, 13% being singletons. There are a few counts of this clonotype. The ends were cut back, 3 bases at V and 1 base at J, with 6 bases in the middle. CDR1 is DFQATT and CDR2 is SNEGSKA in the germline V gene (reference sequence). The CDR3 sequence is 12 residues long. This chain uses TRBV20-1 with TRBJ1-2; D uncertain. The sequence came from a young man with Graves' hyperthyroidism that later progressed to Graves' ophthalmopathy. Sequenced sample: blood. This chain's CDR3 is CSARSLNYGYTF. Written as DNA, the CDR3 is TGCAGTGCTAGGTCTCTTAACTATGGCTACACCTTC.